This TCR beta chain comes out of a study of T and B cells in COVID-19 patients. Looking at the study overall: Median age was approximately 35 years in the recovered cohort and about 67 years in the active-infection cohort.

The CDR3 spans 22 residues. The V gene's germline CDR1 is SEHNR and CDR2 FQNEAQ (reference sequence). V trimming: 6 bases; J trimming: 2 bases; junction bases outside the gene matches: 30. Blood genomic DNA input for TRB amplification was roughly 220-500 ng. This clonotype was found a few times. Its antigen is currently unknown. TRB rearrangements were amplified by multiplex PCR with BIOMED2 TRB-A/B primers. TCRdb itself ran the multiplex PCR reads through MiXCR, one entry per CDR3 protein. The repertoire holds thousands of distinct CDR3 sequences, under 25% seen once, with 3.6% in the top ten. Whole-study results and caveats: No sequencing was yet done of CD4+, regulatory or CD8+ subsets, or of SARS-CoV-2-responsive or tetramer+ sorted cells. Clonality of TRB repertoires was high in active COVID-19; recovery brought above-healthy diversity and richness. In COVID-19 patients, T cell receptor beta variable and joining gene use was reportedly strongly skewed.

The origin of this receptor is a human donor who had recovered from COVID-19. This chain uses TRBV7-9 with TRBJ1-2; 7 bases are shared with TRBD1. The specimen sequenced was blood. CDR3 loop: CASRPNPGTVERNPIKNYGYTF. CDR3 bases: TGTGCCAGCAGGCCAAATCCCGGGACAGTGGAACGGAACCCAATAAAAAACTATGGCTACACCTTC.